The 2 T cell receptor beta chains in this list originate from one sample, sequenced in a study of T-cell memory formation after mild COVID-19. MiXCR, run by TCRdb on the 5' RACE reads, gives a single entry per CDR3 protein. The table has more than 120,000 distinct CDR3 sequences, 15% to 20% seen once; the top ten hold around 2.4%. Source material: PBMCs or a T cell subset sorted from them (not recorded which). The receptors originated from an adult woman who had mild COVID-19 (a few samples of this study predate the infection). Cell type and time point are not known.

CDR3 residues: CASSLAAGLGANTEAFF. The CDR3 DNA follows: TGCGCCAGCAGCTTGGCTGCGGGACTAGGGGCGAACACTGAAGCTTTCTTT. The rearrangement links TRBV5-1 to TRBJ1-1, with a possible D match to TRBD1 (5 bases). V lost 0 bases, J lost 1 base, and 16 bases lay in between. Germline V gene lookup returns CDR1 SGHRS and CDR2 YFSETQ. The CDR3 has 17 amino acids.

This clonotype was counted only a few times. This chain links TRBV12-3 or TRBV12-4 with TRBJ2-7, with D uncertain. Trimming cost V 2 bases and J 2 bases, with 13 bases left between them. This CDR3 comprises 15 residues. CDR3 sequence reads: CASSLSALLPYEQYF. In nucleotides, the CDR3 is TGTGCCAGCAGTTTATCGGCCCTCCTCCCCTACGAGCAGTACTTC.